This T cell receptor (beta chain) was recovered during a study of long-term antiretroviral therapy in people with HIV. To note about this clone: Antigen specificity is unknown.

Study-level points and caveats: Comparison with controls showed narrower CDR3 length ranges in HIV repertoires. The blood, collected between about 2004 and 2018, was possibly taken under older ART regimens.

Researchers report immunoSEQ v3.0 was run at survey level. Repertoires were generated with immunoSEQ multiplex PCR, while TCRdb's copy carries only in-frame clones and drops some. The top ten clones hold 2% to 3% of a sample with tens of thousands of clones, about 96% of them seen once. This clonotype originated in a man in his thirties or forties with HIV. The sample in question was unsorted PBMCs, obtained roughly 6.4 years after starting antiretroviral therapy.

CDR3 protein: CASSLAGRQGGYEKLFF. The DNA for the CDR3 is TGTGCCAGCAGCTTAGCGGGCCGGCAGGGCGGGTATGAAAAACTGTTTTTT. The chain has TRBV7-2 and TRBJ1-4; D possibly corresponds to TRBD1 (5 bases). V lost 0 bases to trimming and J lost 6 bases, with 17 bases between them. Per germline, CDR1 SGHTA and CDR2 FQGNSA. The CDR3 runs to 17 residues. The variable domain in full, completed from reference TRBV7-2 and TRBJ1-4, reads GAGVSQSPSNKVTEKGKDVELRCDPISGHTALYWYRQSLGQGLEFLIYFQGNSAPDKSGLPSDRFSAERTGGSVSTLTIQRTQQEDSAVYLCASSLAGRQGGYEKLFFGSGTQLSVL.